This TCR beta chain stems from a study of T-cell memory formation after mild COVID-19. Germline CDR1 KGHSH, CDR2 LQKENI. The CDR3 is made up of 14 amino acids. V was cut by 3 bases and J by 0 bases, with 5 bases left in between. TCRdb recomputed calls from the 5' RACE reads with MiXCR, one row per CDR3 protein. The sample lists tens of thousands of distinct CDR3 sequences; 6.1% were seen once. Study results and caveats: Pre-infection memory harbored some responding clones, suggesting cross-reactive memory joined. Clones from the second wave (peaking day 37) had unconfirmed SARS-CoV-2 specificity. Chiefly within CM and EM were the contracting CD4+ clones; CD8+ ones were within EMRA.

Points on this clonotype: Its antigen is still unknown.

V is TRBV18 and J is TRBJ2-2, with D uncertain. The material sequenced was PBMCs or a T cell subset sorted from them (not recorded which). This clonotype was sampled from an adult who had mild COVID-19 (a few samples of this study predate the infection). Cell type and time point are not known. CDR3 in DNA: TGTGCCAGCTCACCGTATTCGAACACCGGGGAGCTGTTTTTT. Amino acid sequence: CASSPYSNTGELFF.